This TCR beta chain was identified in a study of cytomegalovirus exposure and HLA in healthy donors (dated by TCRdb to about 2017). About the investigation overall: According to a later analysis, one platform produced both the roughly 130 validation repertoires and the approximately 660 repertoires of the first cohort. The study was designed to test whether signatures of past pathogen exposure could be identified by cataloging public T cell receptors. A separate validation cohort of approximately 130 different subjects was used in addition to the roughly 640-subject first cohort. High-throughput TCR immunosequencing, statistical association of individual TCRs with disease status, and machine learning were combined to predict cytomegalovirus infection status.

The protocol used for the library was the immunoSEQ multiplex PCR assay. Regarding the original processing steps: A statistical classification framework was built to diagnose cytomegalovirus status from the catalog of TCR beta chain sequences. The table was pulled from immuneACCESS by TCRdb, which kept in-frame rearrangements only. Such tables lose some clones; where checked, under half of the loss comes from unresolved V genes, and the rest has no known cause. That table is the source of V, J and clone size, and D and trimming were worked out from the DNA. A total of 200,000 to 250,000 clones appear in this sample, more than 75% of them only once. Jointly, the top ten make up about 2% of the sample. Separate from the roughly 650-subject first cohort, the validation cohort of 90 to 150 subjects was the group to which the donors belonged. Broad study findings and their caveats: All 130 or so repertoires were used to score co-occurrence in the validation cohort in a later analysis, because that analysis had no HLA typing for the cohort. The study listed 150 to 200 TCR beta chains as associated with cytomegalovirus. Across donors, most TCR sequences were observed very rarely, whereas some public TCRs were present in many individuals. Cytomegalovirus status was reported to be diagnosed by the classifier with high specificity and sensitivity in both the original and validation cohorts. Subsequent analysis determined that TCRs grouped into clusters in the first cohort also showed a tendency toward co-occurrence across the 120 or so validation repertoires, and approximately 94% of cluster scores exceeded 0. It was suggested by the authors that the approach could potentially be generalized to other disease states and immunological phenotypes. Three of the identified cytomegalovirus-associated TCR beta chains were confirmed in vitro to be specific for cytomegalovirus antigens.

Points on this clone: The antigen it recognizes is unknown. No much larger clonotype is one base removed from it; base qualities were not supplied.

Sequencing used PBMCs. The source of this sequence is a woman under 30 in good health and CMV-seropositive.

The DNA reads as follows: TGTGTCAAGGTCCCCACAGGGGTTATCAGCAATCAGCCCCAGCATTTT. Its translation reads: CVKVPTGVISNQPQHF. Recombination connected TRBV5-3 to TRBJ1-5, and TRBD1 matches 7 of the central bases. TRBV5-3 is an ORF, with its function uncertain. The CDR3, from cysteine to phenylalanine, totals 16 residues. The only DNA kept is the CDR3, 48 bases in frame from the first base.